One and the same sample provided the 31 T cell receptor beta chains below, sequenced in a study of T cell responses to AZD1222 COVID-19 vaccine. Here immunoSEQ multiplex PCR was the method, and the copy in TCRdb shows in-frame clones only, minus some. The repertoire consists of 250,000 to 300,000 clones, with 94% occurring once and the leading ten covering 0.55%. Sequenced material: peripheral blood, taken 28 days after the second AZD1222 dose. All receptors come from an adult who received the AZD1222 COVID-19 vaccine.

CDR3: CASSYIGRAFF. CDR3 nucleotide sequence: TGTGCCAGCAGTTACATCGGACGAGCTTTCTTT. The chain has TRBV6-5 and TRBJ1-1; D gene unclear. CDR3 length: 11 residues. Germline V gene lookup returns CDR1 MNHEY and CDR2 SVGAGI. V lost 2 bases, J lost 10 bases, and 8 bases lay in between.

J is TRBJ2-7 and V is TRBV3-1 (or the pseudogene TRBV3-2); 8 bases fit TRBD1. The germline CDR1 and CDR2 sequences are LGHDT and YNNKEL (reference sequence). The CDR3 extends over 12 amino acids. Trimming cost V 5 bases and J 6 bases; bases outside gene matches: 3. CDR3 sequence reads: CASSGTGFEQYF. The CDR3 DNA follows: TGTGCCAGCAGCGGGACAGGTTTCGAGCAGTACTTC.

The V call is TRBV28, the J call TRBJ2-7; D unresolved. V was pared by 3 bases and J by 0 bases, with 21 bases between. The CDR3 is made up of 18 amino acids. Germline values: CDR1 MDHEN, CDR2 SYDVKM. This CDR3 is CASSFSPGVGSSSYEQYF. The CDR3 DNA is TGTGCCAGCAGTTTCTCCCCTGGAGTGGGCAGCTCCTCCTACGAGCAGTACTTC. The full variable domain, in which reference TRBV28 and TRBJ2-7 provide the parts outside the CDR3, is DVKVTQSSRYLVKRTGEKVFLECVQDMDHENMFWYRQDPGLGLRLIYFSYDVKMKEKGDIPEGYSVSREKKERFSLILESASTNQTSMYLCASSFSPGVGSSSYEQYFGPGTRLTVT.

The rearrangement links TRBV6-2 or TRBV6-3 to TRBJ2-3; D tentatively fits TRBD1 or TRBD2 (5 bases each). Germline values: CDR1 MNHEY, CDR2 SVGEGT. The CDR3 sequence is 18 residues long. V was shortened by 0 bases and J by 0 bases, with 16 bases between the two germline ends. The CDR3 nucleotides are TGTGCCAGCAGTTACTCAGGGGACGGAAGACCTAGCACAGATACGCAGTATTTT. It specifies CASSYSGDGRPSTDTQYF.

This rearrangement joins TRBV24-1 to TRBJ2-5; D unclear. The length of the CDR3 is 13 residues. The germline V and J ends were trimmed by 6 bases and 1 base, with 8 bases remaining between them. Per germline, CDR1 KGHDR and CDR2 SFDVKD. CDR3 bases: TGTGCCACCAGTTTTAGGCCCCAAGAGACCCAGTACTTC. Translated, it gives CATSFRPQETQYF.

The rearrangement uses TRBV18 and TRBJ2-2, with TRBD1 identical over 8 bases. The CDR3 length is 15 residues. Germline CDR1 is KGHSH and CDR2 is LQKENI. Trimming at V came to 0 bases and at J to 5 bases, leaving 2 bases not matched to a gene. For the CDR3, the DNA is TGTGCCAGCTCACCACCGGACAGGGTTACCGGGGAGCTGTTTTTT. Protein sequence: CASSPPDRVTGELFF.

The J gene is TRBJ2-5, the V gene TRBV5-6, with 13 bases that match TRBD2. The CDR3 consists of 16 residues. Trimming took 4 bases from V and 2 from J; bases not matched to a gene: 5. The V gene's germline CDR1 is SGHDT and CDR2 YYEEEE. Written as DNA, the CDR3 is TGTGCCAGCAGCCCGGGACTAGCGGGGTATCAAGAGACCCAGTACTTC. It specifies CASSPGLAGYQETQYF.

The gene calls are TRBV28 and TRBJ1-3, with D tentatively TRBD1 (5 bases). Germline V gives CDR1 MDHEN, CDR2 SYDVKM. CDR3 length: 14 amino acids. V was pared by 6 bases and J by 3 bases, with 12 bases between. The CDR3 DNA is TGTGCCAGCAGGGCCCCCAGGGTTGGAAACACCATATATTTT. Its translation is CASRAPRVGNTIYF.

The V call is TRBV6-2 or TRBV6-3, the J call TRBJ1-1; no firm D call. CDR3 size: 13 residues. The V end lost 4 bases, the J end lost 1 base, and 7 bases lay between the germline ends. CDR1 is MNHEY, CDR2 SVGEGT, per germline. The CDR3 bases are TGTGCCAGCAGTTTTGAACGGAACACTGAAGCTTTCTTT. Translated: CASSFERNTEAFF.

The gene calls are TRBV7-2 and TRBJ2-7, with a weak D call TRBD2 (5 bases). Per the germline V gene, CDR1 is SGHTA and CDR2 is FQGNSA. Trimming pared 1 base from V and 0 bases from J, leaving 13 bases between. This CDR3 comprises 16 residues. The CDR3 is CASSLVAAVSSYEQYF. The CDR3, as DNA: TGTGCCAGCAGCTTAGTGGCAGCGGTTAGCTCCTACGAGCAGTACTTC.

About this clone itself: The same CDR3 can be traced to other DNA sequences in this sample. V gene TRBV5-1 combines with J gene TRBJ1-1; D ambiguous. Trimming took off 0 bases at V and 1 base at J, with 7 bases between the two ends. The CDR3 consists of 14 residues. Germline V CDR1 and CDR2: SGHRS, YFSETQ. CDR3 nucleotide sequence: TGCGCCAGCAGCTTGGAACCGAGGAACACTGAAGCTTTCTTT. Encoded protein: CASSLEPRNTEAFF.

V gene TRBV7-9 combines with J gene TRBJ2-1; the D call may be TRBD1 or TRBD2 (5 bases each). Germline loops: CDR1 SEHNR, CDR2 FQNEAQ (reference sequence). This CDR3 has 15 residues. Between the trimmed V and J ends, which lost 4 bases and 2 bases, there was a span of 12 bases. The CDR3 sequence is CASSSPGTPYNEQFF. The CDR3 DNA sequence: TGTGCCAGCAGCTCCCCCGGGACCCCCTACAATGAGCAGTTCTTC.

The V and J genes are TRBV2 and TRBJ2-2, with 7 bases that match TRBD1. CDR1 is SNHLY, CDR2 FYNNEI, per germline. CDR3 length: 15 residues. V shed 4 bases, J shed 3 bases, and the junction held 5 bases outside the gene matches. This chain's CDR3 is CASSVGQVDTGELFF. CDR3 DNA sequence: TGTGCCAGCAGTGTCGGACAGGTAGACACCGGGGAGCTGTTTTTT.

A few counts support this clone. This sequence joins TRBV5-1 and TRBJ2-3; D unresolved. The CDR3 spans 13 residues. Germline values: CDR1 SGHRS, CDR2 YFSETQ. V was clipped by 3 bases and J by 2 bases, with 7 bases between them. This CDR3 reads CASSSANTDTQYF. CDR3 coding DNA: TGCGCCAGCAGCTCTGCGAACACAGATACGCAGTATTTT.

CDR3 DNA sequence: TGCGCCAGCAGCTTGGCCGGCGAGACCCAGTACTTC. This codes for CASSLAGETQYF. V usage is TRBV5-1 and J usage is TRBJ2-5; D gene unclear. V shed 0 bases and J shed 5 bases, with 5 bases lying between them. Germline CDR1 and CDR2: SGHRS and YFSETQ. The CDR3 covers 12 residues.

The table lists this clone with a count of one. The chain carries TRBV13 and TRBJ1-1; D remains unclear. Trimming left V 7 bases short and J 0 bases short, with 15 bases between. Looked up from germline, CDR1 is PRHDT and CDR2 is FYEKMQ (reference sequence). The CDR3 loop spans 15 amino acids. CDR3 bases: TGTGCCAGCACAGCTCTCGCGGGTATGAACACTGAAGCTTTCTTT. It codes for CASTALAGMNTEAFF.

CDR3 loop: CASSGQGATSYEQYF. CDR3 sequence (DNA): TGTGCCAGCAGTGGACAGGGGGCGACCTCCTACGAGCAGTACTTC. The V and J genes are TRBV28 and TRBJ2-7; the match to TRBD1 covers 11 bases. The CDR3 contains 15 residues. Germline CDR1 is MDHEN and CDR2 is SYDVKM. Losses at the gene ends were 5 bases for V and 0 bases for J; bases not matched to a gene: 3.

CDR3 region: CASSFEGNLGQPQHF. CDR3 nucleotides: TGTGCCAGCAGTTTTGAGGGAAACTTGGGTCAGCCCCAGCATTTT. This chain connects TRBV28 to TRBJ1-5, with unresolved D. Trimming took off 3 bases at V and 6 bases at J, with 15 bases between the two ends. CDR3 length equals 15 residues. Germline CDR1 and CDR2: MDHEN and SYDVKM.

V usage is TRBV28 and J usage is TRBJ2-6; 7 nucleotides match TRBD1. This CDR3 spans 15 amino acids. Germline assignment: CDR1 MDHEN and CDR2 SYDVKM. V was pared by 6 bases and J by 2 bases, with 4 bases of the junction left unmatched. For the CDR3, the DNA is TGTGCCAGCAGACTTGACAGGGCTGGGGCCAACGTCCTGACTTTC. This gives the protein CASRLDRAGANVLTF.

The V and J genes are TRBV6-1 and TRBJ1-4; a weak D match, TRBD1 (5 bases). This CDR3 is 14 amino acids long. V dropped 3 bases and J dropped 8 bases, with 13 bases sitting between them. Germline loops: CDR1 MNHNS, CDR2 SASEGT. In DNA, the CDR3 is TGTGCCAGCAGTGACCTAATCGGGGGGGAAAAACTGTTTTTT. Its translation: CASSDLIGGEKLFF.

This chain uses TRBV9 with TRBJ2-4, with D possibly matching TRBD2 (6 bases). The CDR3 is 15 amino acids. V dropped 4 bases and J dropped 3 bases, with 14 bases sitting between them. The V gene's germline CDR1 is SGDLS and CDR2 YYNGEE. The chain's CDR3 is CASSSPGVDKNIQYF. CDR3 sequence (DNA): TGTGCCAGCAGCAGCCCGGGGGTGGACAAAAACATTCAGTACTTC.

CDR3: CASRDGDGTNEKLFF. The DNA for the CDR3 is TGTGCCAGCAGGGATGGGGATGGCACTAATGAAAAACTGTTTTTT. The chain recombines TRBV2 with TRBJ1-4; no clear D gene. The CDR3 sequence is 15 residues long. V dropped 6 bases and J dropped 2 bases, with 13 bases sitting between them. Germline CDR1 is SNHLY and CDR2 is FYNNEI.

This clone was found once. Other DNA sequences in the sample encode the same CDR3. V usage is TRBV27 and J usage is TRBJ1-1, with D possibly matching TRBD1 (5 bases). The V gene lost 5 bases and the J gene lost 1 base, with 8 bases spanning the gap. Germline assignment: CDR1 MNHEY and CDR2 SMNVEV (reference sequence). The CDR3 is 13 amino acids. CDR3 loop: CASSLGGNTEAFF. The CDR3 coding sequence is TGTGCCAGCAGTCTTGGGGGGAACACTGAAGCTTTCTTT.

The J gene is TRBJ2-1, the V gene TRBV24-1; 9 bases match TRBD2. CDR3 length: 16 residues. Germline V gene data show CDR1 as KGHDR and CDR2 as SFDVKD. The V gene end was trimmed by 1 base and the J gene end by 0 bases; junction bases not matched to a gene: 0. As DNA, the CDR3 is TGTGCCACCAGTGATTTTAGCGGGAGCTCCTACAATGAGCAGTTCTTC. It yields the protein CATSDFSGSSYNEQFF.

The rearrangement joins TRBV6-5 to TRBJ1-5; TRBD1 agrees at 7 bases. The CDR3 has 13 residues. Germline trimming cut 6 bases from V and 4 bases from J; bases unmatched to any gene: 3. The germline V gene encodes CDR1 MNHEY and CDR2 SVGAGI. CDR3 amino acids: CASSSQGNQPQHF. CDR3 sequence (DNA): TGTGCCAGCAGCTCACAGGGGAATCAGCCCCAGCATTTT.

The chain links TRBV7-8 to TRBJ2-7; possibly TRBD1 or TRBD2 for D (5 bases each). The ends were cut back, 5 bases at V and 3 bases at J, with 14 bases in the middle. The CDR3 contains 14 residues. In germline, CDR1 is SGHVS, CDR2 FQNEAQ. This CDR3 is CASSMGTVNYEQYF. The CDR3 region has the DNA TGTGCCAGCAGCATGGGGACGGTGAACTACGAGCAGTACTTC. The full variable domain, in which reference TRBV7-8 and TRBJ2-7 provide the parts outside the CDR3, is GAGVSQSPRYKVAKRGQDVALRCDPISGHVSLFWYQQALGQGPEFLTYFQNEAQLDKSGLPSDRFFAERPEGSVSTLKIQRTQQEDSAVYLCASSMGTVNYEQYFGPGTRLTVT.

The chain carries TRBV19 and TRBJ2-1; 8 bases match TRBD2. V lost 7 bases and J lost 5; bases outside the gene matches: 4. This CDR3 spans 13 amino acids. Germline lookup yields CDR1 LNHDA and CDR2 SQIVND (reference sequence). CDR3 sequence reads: CASNEAGDNEQFF. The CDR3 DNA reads TGTGCCAGTAACGAAGCGGGGGACAATGAGCAGTTCTTC.

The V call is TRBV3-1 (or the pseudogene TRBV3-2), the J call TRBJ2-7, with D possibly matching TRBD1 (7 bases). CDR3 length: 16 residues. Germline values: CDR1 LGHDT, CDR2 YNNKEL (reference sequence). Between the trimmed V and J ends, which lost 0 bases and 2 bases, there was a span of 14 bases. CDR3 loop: CASSQDPRGVPYEQYF. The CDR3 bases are TGTGCCAGCAGCCAAGACCCCAGGGGGGTTCCCTACGAGCAGTACTTC.

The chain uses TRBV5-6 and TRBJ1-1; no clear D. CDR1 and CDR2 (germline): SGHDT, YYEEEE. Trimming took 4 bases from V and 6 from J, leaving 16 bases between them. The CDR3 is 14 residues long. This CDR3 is CASSPLTFRSEAFF. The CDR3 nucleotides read TGTGCCAGCAGCCCGTTGACATTTAGATCTGAAGCTTTCTTT. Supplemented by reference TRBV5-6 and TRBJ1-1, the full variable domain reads DAGVTQSPTHLIKTRGQQVTLRCSPKSGHDTVSWYQQALGQGPQFIFQYYEEEERQRGNFPDRFSGHQFPNYSSELNVNALLLGDSALYLCASSPLTFRSEAFFGQGTRLTVV.

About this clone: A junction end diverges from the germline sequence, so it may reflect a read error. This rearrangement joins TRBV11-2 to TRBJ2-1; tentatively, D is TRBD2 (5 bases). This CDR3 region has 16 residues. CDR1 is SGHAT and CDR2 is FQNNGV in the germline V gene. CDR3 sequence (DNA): TGTGCCAGCAGCTCGATTCGCGGGCAGACCTACAATGGGCAGTTCTTC. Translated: CASSSIRGQTYNGQFF.

As DNA, the CDR3 is TGTGCCAGCATCATGACAGGGGTGAACTCCTACGAGCAGTACTTC. Its protein product is CASIMTGVNSYEQYF. V and J are TRBV25-1 and TRBJ2-7; 8 nucleotides align to TRBD1. The ends lost 7 bases at V and 0 bases at J; junction bases unmatched: 8. The CDR3 has 15 residues. Germline CDR1 reads MGHDK; CDR2 reads SYGVNS.